This TCR beta chain was captured in a study of long-term antiretroviral therapy in people with HIV. Germline V gives CDR1 SGHAT, CDR2 FQNNGV. CDR3 length: 14 residues. V was cut by 1 base and J by 7 bases, with 13 bases left in between. PBMC samples from each donor numbered at least one pre-ART and at least two post-ART. This clone has only one observation. Run at survey level, the immunoSEQ assay was version v3.0. Sequencing was intended to reach about 40,000-55,000 T-cell genomes per sample. Only in-frame clones appear in the TCRdb table, and some are missing; sequencing was by immunoSEQ multiplex PCR. The table shows under 20,000 clones, with about 89% occurring only once.

This TCR was sampled from a man aged 40-50 years with HIV. Specimen: unsorted PBMCs, collected 0.5 years after starting antiretroviral therapy. This chain uses TRBV11-2 with TRBJ1-2; a possible D gene is TRBD1 (5 bases). CDR3: CASSLGQGLGGYTF. CDR3 DNA sequence: TGTGCCAGCAGCTTAGGGCAGGGTTTGGGTGGCTACACCTTC.